Below, 8 T cell receptor beta chains from the same sample are listed, as sequenced in a study of tumor T cells in aggressive B-cell lymphoma (dated by TCRdb to 2015 to 2018). Libraries were prepared through the immunoSEQ multiplex PCR assay. What TCRdb holds here is the immuneACCESS table cut down to in-frame rearrangements. Part of the clones is not present; checked against another copy, under half of the missing clones reflect an unresolved V gene, and the others are unexplained. The sample table records roughly 10,000 clones; about nine tenths of these occur just once. The ten largest clones represent about 3% of the sample. Sample: tumor tissue. The receptors here all came from an adult with diffuse large B cell lymphoma.

This clone has only one observation. V and J are TRBV10-1 and TRBJ1-6; no definite D call. V lost 7 bases and J lost 6, with 10 bases in between. Germline V gives CDR1 WNHNN, CDR2 SYGVQD (reference sequence). The CDR3 loop spans 13 amino acids. CDR3 nucleotides: TGCGCCAGCACCCGGGATTTTAATTCACCCCTCCACTTT. Protein sequence: CASTRDFNSPLHF.

The chain links TRBV21-1 to TRBJ1-5. TRBV21-1 is recorded as a pseudogene. The CDR3 has 14 amino acids. The CDR3 DNA follows: TGTGCCAGCAGCAAACAGGAGCGGAATCAGCCCCAGCATTTT. Protein: CASSKQERNQPQHF.

The chain is built from TRBV10-3 and TRBJ2-5; D may be TRBD2 (7 bases). The J call may be faulty, since TRBJ2-7 better matches the DNA end. The CDR3 is made up of 14 amino acids. In germline, CDR1 is ENHRY, CDR2 SYGVKD. The chain's CDR3 is CAISGAGALYEQYF. CDR3 DNA sequence: TGTGCCATCAGTGGCGCGGGGGCCCTATACGAGCAGTACTTC.

This chain links TRBV19 with TRBJ2-1; 9 bases are shared with TRBD2. After removal of 7 bases from V and 1 base from J, the junction contained 5 bases not matched to a gene. CDR1 is LNHDA, CDR2 SQIVND, per germline (reference sequence). The CDR3 has 15 residues. The CDR3 protein is CASNRAGGSYNEQFF. In nucleotides, the CDR3 is TGTGCCAGTAATCGGGCGGGAGGGTCCTACAATGAGCAGTTCTTC. Complete variable domain (other parts from reference TRBV19 and TRBJ2-1): DGGITQSPKYLFRKEGQNVTLSCEQNLNHDAMYWYRQDPGQGLRLIYYSQIVNDFQKGDIAEGYSVSREKKESFPLTVTSAQKNPTAFYLCASNRAGGSYNEQFFGPGTRLTVL.

V is TRBV4-1 and J is TRBJ2-7; 11 positions match TRBD2. Germline CDR1 is MGHRA and CDR2 is YSYEKL. The V segment lost 0 bases and the J segment 5 bases; nucleotides outside the gene matches: 6. The CDR3 length is 16 residues. The DNA for the CDR3 is TGCGCCAGCAGCCAAGAAACTAGCGGGAGATACCACGAGCAGTACTTC. Its translation: CASSQETSGRYHEQYF.

This rearrangement joins TRBV5-1 to TRBJ1-2; D may be TRBD1 (5 bases). The CDR3 extends over 14 amino acids. The germline gives CDR1 SGHRS, CDR2 YFSETQ. With 2 bases removed from V and 4 bases from J, the gap between germline ends came to 12 bases. CDR3 in amino acids: CASSLSGQGYGYTF. For the CDR3, the DNA is TGCGCCAGCAGCTTAAGTGGGCAGGGCTATGGCTACACCTTC.

This CDR3 reads CASSSRQMNTEAFF. The CDR3 bases are TGCGCCAGCAGCAGCCGACAGATGAACACTGAAGCTTTCTTT. The rearrangement links TRBV5-1 to TRBJ1-1; tentatively, D is TRBD1 (5 bases). The V end was cut by 4 bases, the J end by 0 bases, with 10 bases between. Per germline, CDR1 SGHRS and CDR2 YFSETQ. The CDR3 is 14 amino acids.

A word on this clone: The junction departs from germline at one end; a sequencing error may be responsible. The chain uses TRBV7-3 and TRBJ2-2, with a weak D call TRBD2 (5 bases). This CDR3 region has 14 residues. Germline CDR1 and CDR2: SGHTA and FQGTGA. The CDR3 coding sequence is TGTGCCAGCAGTGGCTTTCCGAACACCGGGGAGTTGTTTTTT. Protein: CASSGFPNTGELFF.